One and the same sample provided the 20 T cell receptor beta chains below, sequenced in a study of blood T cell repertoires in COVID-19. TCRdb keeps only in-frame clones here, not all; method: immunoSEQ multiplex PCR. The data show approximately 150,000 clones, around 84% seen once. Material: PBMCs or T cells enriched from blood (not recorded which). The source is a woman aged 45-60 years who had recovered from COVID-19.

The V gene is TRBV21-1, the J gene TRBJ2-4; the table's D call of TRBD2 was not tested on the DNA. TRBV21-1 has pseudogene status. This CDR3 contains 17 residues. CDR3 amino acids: CASSKVLTGFVKNIQYF. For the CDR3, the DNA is TGTGCCAGCAGCAAAGTATTGACGGGGTTCGTCAAAAACATTCAGTACTTC.

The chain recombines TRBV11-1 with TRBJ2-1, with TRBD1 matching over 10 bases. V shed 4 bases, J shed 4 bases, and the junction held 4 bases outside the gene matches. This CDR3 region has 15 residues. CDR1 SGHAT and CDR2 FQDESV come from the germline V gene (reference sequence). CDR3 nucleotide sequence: TGTGCCAGCAGCTACCGACAGGGGGCGTACAATGAGCAGTTCTTC. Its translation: CASSYRQGAYNEQFF. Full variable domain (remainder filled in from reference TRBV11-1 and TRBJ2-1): EAEVAQSPRYKITEKSQAVAFWCDPISGHATLYWYRQILGQGPELLVQFQDESVVDDSQLPKDRFSAERLKGVDSTLKIQPAELGDSAMYLCASSYRQGAYNEQFFGPGTRLTVL.

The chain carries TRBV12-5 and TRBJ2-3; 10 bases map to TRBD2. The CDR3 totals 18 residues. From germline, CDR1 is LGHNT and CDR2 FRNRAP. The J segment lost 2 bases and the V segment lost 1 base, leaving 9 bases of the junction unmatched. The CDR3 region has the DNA TGTGCTAGTGGTTTGGGGCTAGCGGGGGCCCTCTCCACAGATACGCAGTATTTT. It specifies CASGLGLAGALSTDTQYF.

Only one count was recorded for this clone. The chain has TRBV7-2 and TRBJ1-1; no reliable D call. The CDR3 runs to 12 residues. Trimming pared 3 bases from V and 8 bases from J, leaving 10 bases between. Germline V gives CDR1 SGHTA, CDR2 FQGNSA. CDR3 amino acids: CASSLLGGEAFF. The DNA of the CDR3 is TGTGCCAGCAGCTTGCTAGGAGGAGAAGCTTTCTTT.

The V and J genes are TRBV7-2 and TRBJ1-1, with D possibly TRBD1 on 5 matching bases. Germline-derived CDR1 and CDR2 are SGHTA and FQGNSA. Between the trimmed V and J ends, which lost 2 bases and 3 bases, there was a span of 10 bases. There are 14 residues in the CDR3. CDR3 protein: CASSLRPGDTEAFF. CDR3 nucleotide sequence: TGTGCCAGCAGCTTACGTCCGGGGGACACTGAAGCTTTCTTT. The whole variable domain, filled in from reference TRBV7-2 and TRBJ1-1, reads GAGVSQSPSNKVTEKGKDVELRCDPISGHTALYWYRQSLGQGLEFLIYFQGNSAPDKSGLPSDRFSAERTGGSVSTLTIQRTQQEDSAVYLCASSLRPGDTEAFFGQGTRLTVV.

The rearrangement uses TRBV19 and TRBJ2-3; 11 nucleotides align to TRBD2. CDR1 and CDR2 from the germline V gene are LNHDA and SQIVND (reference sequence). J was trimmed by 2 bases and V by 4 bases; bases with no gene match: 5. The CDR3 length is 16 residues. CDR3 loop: CASSTNSGGVTDTQYF. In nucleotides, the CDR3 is TGTGCCAGTAGTACCAATAGCGGGGGGGTCACAGATACGCAGTATTTT.

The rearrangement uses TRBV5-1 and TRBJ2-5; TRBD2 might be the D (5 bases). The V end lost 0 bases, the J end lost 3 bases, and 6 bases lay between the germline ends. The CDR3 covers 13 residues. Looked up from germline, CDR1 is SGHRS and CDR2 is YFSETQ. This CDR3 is CASSLAGKETQYF. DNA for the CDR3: TGCGCCAGCAGCTTGGCCGGGAAAGAGACCCAGTACTTC.

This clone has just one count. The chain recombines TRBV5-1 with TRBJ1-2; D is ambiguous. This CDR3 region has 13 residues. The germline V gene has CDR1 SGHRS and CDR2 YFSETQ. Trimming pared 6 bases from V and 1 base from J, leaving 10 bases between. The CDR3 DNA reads TGCGCCAGCACTGGGTCGGGTAACTATGGCTACACCTTC. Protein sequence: CASTGSGNYGYTF.

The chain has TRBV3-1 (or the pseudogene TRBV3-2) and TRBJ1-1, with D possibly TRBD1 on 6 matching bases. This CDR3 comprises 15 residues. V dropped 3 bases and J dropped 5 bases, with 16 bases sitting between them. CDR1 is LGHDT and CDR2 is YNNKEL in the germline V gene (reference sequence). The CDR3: CASSQWGGQGTEAFF. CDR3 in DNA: TGTGCCAGCAGCCAGTGGGGGGGCCAGGGGACTGAAGCTTTCTTT.

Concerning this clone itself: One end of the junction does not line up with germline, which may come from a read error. DNA for the CDR3: TGTGCCAGCAGTTTATCGGGAGGGGCTAAGCGGTCGGACTTC. This gives the protein CASSLSGGAKRSDF. V is TRBV28 and J is TRBJ2-4, with TRBD2 matching over 8 bases. CDR1 MDHEN and CDR2 SYDVKM come from the germline V gene. This CDR3 contains 14 residues.

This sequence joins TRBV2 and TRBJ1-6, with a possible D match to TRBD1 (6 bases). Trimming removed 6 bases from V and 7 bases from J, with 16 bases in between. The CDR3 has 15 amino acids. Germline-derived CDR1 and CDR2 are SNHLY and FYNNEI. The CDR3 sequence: CASRNRAAGNSPLHF. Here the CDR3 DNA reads TGTGCCAGCAGGAACAGGGCCGCCGGCAATTCACCCCTCCACTTT.

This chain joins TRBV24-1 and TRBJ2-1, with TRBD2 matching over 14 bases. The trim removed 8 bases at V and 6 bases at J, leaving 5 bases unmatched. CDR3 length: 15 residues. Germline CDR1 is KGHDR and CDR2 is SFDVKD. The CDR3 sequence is CATNPGTSGSNEQFF. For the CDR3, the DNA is TGTGCCACCAATCCCGGGACTAGCGGGAGCAATGAGCAGTTCTTC.

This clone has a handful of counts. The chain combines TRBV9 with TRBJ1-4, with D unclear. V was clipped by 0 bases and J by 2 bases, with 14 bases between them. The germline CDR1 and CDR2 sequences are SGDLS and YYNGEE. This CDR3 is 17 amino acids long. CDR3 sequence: CASSVGLGRWTNEKLFF. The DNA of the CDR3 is TGTGCCAGCAGCGTAGGCTTGGGGAGGTGGACTAATGAAAAACTGTTTTTT.

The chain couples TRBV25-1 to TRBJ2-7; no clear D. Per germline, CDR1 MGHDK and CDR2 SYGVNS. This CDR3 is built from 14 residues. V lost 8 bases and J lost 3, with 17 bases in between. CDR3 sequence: CASSHPSGYYEQYF. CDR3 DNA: TGTGCCAGCTCTCATCCTTCAGGATACTACGAGCAGTACTTC.

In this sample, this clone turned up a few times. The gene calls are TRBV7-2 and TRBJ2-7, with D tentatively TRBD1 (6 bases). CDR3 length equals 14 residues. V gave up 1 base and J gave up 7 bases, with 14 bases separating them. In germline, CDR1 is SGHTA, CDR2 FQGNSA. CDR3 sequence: CASSLGGLSREQYF. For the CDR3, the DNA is TGTGCCAGCAGCTTAGGGGGGCTTTCACGGGAGCAGTACTTC.

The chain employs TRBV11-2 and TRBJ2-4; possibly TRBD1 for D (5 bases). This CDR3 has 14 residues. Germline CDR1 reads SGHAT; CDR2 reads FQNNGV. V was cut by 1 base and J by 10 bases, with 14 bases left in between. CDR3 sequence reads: CASSLGQTLGIQYF. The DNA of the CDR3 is TGTGCCAGCAGCTTAGGACAGACCCTTGGGATTCAGTACTTC.

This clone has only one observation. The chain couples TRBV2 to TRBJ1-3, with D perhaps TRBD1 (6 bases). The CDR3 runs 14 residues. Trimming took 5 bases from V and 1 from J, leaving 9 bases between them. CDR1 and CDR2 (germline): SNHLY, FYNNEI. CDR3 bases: TGTGCCAGCAGTCCACAGGGATCTGGAAACACCATATATTTT. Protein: CASSPQGSGNTIYF.

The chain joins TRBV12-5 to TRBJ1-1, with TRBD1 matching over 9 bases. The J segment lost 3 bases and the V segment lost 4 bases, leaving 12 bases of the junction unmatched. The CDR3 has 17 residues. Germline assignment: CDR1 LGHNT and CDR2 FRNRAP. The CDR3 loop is CASGSQHRGRGDTEAFF. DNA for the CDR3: TGTGCTAGTGGTTCACAACACAGGGGGCGAGGAGACACTGAAGCTTTCTTT.

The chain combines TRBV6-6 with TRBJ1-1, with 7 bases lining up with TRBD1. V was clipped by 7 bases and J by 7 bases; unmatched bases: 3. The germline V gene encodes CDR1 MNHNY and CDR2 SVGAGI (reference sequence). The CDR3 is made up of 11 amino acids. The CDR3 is CASTYRGEAFF. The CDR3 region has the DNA TGTGCCAGCACCTACAGGGGTGAAGCTTTCTTT.

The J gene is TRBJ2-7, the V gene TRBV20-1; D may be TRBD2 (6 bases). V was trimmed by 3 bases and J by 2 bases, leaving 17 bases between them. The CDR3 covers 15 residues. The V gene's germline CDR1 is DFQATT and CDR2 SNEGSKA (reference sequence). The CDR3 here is CSASPMGGAAYEQYF. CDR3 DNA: TGCAGTGCTAGTCCCATGGGCGGGGCCGCCTACGAGCAGTACTTC.